The clone carrying this T cell receptor beta chain was detected once. The record originates from a study of technical replicates of blood from a few donors. The V and J ends lost 7 bases and 2 bases respectively, with 11 bases between them. Germline CDR1 LNHDA, CDR2 SQIVND (reference sequence). The CDR3 extends over 13 amino acids. Measured with immunoSEQ multiplex PCR; TCRdb has only the in-frame clones, and not every one. The sample carries tens of thousands of clones, about 89% recorded once. The source is a human donor in good health. J is TRBJ1-2 and V is TRBV19; D is perhaps TRBD1 (5 bases). Sequenced input: T cells isolated from PBMCs. CDR3 sequence reads: CASNRGWNYGYTF. The DNA for the CDR3 is TGTGCCAGTAATAGGGGCTGGAACTATGGCTACACCTTC.